Shown below are 17 T cell receptor beta chains from a single sample sequenced in a study of CD8+ T cells in alopecia areata. Treatment reported: oral pan-JAK inhibitor, 5-10 mg twice daily. Sequencing templates came from extracted RNA that was reverse transcribed into cDNA. The table came from immunoSEQ multiplex PCR; TCRdb's copy has only in-frame clones and leaves some out. The sample shows roughly 250,000 clones, around three fifths of them seen only once. The sample here was CD4+ T cells sorted from blood, taken at roughly week 52, from a patient treated with tofacitinib. All receptors derive from a human donor with alopecia areata.

The gene calls are TRBV29-1 and TRBJ1-4; 7 positions agree with TRBD1. The CDR3 runs 14 residues. V dropped 6 bases and J dropped 5; count of bases not matched to a gene: 9. From germline, CDR1 is SQVTM and CDR2 ANQGSEA. As DNA, the CDR3 is TGCAGCGTGCGACTGGACAGGCGAAATGAAAAACTGTTTTTT. This codes for CSVRLDRRNEKLFF.

The J gene is TRBJ1-1, the V gene TRBV25-1; D unclear. The germline V and J ends were trimmed by 7 bases and 1 base, with 10 bases remaining between them. The germline V gene has CDR1 MGHDK and CDR2 SYGVNS. The CDR3 covers 13 residues. The CDR3 sequence is CASNFLGNTEAFF. CDR3 bases: TGTGCCAGCAACTTTTTGGGGAACACTGAAGCTTTCTTT.

This clone was counted a few times. This chain joins TRBV19 and TRBJ2-6; D not resolved. Germline lookup yields CDR1 LNHDA and CDR2 SQIVND (reference sequence). V lost 3 bases, J lost 4 bases, and 10 bases lay in between. The CDR3 length is 15 residues. The chain's CDR3 is CASSIRTPGANVLTF. The CDR3 DNA is TGTGCCAGTAGTATTAGAACGCCCGGGGCCAACGTCCTGACTTTC.

As to this clone: A read error may account for a junction end that differs from germline. The V call is TRBV4-1, the J call TRBJ1-1; 8 bases are shared with TRBD1. The CDR3 contains 15 residues. Germline V gene lookup returns CDR1 MGHRA and CDR2 YSYEKL. CDR3 DNA sequence: TGCGCCAGCAGCCCCCGGACAGGGATAGGGGGGAAAGGAATCTTT. This encodes CASSPRTGIGGKGIF.

V is TRBV27 and J is TRBJ2-7; the D gene could be TRBD1 or TRBD2 (5 bases each). Trimming took 2 bases from V and 3 from J, leaving 11 bases between them. The germline V gene encodes CDR1 MNHEY and CDR2 SMNVEV (reference sequence). This CDR3 spans 14 amino acids. The CDR3 loop reads CASSLQGALYEQYF. For the CDR3, the DNA is TGTGCCAGCAGTTTACAGGGAGCCCTCTACGAGCAGTACTTC.

The sample holds a few counts of this clone. The chain has TRBV5-6 and TRBJ2-3; 10 nucleotides agree with TRBD1. After removal of 1 base from V and 1 base from J, the junction contained 3 bases not matched to a gene. This CDR3 region has 16 residues. Germline-derived CDR1 and CDR2 are SGHDT and YYEEEE. CDR3 DNA: TGTGCCAGCAGCTTGTGGGGGACAGGGGGCACAGATACGCAGTATTTT. It yields the protein CASSLWGTGGTDTQYF. Full variable domain (outside the CDR3, taken from reference TRBV5-6 and TRBJ2-3): DAGVTQSPTHLIKTRGQQVTLRCSPKSGHDTVSWYQQALGQGPQFIFQYYEEEERQRGNFPDRFSGHQFPNYSSELNVNALLLGDSALYLCASSLWGTGGTDTQYFGPGTRLTVL.

This clone occurred once. In DNA form, the CDR3 reads TGTGCCAGCAGTGACCGGAACCGGGGCGAGCAGTACTTC. This codes for CASSDRNRGEQYF. This chain connects TRBV25-1 to TRBJ2-7, with D maybe TRBD2 (5 bases). In germline, CDR1 is MGHDK, CDR2 SYGVNS. The CDR3 sequence is 13 residues long. V lost 3 bases and J lost 6, with 12 bases in between.

The gene calls are TRBV19 and TRBJ1-1; TRBD1 aligns across 7 bases. This CDR3 is 13 amino acids long. Germline lookup yields CDR1 LNHDA and CDR2 SQIVND (reference sequence). Trimming at V came to 5 bases and at J to 1 base, leaving 1 base not matched to a gene. CDR3 bases: TGTGCCAGTAGTCGACAGGGGAACACTGAAGCTTTCTTT. Translated, it gives CASSRQGNTEAFF.

To note about this clone: At one end, the junction sequence differs from germline, possibly due to a read error. V is TRBV30 and J is TRBJ2-3; a weak D match, TRBD1 (7 bases). The CDR3 length is 14 residues. Per the germline V gene, CDR1 is GTSNPN and CDR2 is SVGIG (reference sequence). CDR3 sequence reads: CAGRTGTSTDTQYF. The DNA for the CDR3 is TGTGCCGGGAGGACAGGAACTAGCACAGATACGCAGTATTTT.

The chain has TRBV10-2 and TRBJ1-2, with D hard to call. The germline gives CDR1 WSHSY, CDR2 SAAADI. Trimming stripped 3 bases from V and 8 bases from J, with 10 bases between. CDR3 length equals 12 residues. The CDR3 nucleotides are TGCGCCAGCAGTGAAAGGCGGACGGGCTACACCTTC. Translating gives CASSERRTGYTF.

This clone came up a few times. This chain joins TRBV27 and TRBJ2-1; 9 nucleotides line up with TRBD1. This CDR3 comprises 15 residues. V was clipped by 4 bases and J by 4 bases; unmatched bases: 5. Germline CDR1 MNHEY, CDR2 SMNVEV (reference sequence). The CDR3 reads CASSSGQGRYNEQFF. The CDR3 coding sequence is TGTGCCAGCAGTTCGGGACAGGGCCGGTACAATGAGCAGTTCTTC.

The CDR3, as DNA: TGCGCCAGCAGCTCACAGGGGAAGACAGATACGCAGTATTTT. It yields the protein CASSSQGKTDTQYF. The chain couples TRBV5-1 to TRBJ2-3; 7 positions match TRBD1. J lost 3 bases, V lost 3 bases, and 4 bases had no gene match. CDR1 is SGHRS and CDR2 is YFSETQ in the germline V gene. There are 14 residues in the CDR3. The whole variable domain, filled in from reference TRBV5-1 and TRBJ2-3, reads KAGVTQTPRYLIKTRGQQVTLSCSPISGHRSVSWYQQTPGQGLQFLFEYFSETQRNKGNFPGRFSGRQFSNSRSEMNVSTLELGDSALYLCASSSQGKTDTQYFGPGTRLTVL.

The V call is TRBV27, the J call TRBJ1-6; TRBD1 matches at 7 bases. The CDR3 is 18 residues long. With V trimmed by 5 bases and J by 2 bases, 12 bases remained unmatched. CDR1 MNHEY and CDR2 SMNVEV come from the germline V gene (reference sequence). The CDR3: CASSIKQGRGTYNSPLHF. In DNA, the CDR3 is TGTGCCAGCAGTATAAAACAGGGGAGGGGGACCTATAATTCACCCCTCCACTTT.

The CDR3 sequence: CASSMTGQDVYEQYF. CDR3 coding DNA: TGTGCCAGCAGCATGACGGGACAGGATGTCTACGAGCAGTACTTC. The V gene is TRBV11-2, the J gene TRBJ2-7, with 8 bases fitting TRBD1. The CDR3 is made up of 15 amino acids. Germline V gene sequence: CDR1 SGHAT, CDR2 FQNNGV. Unmatched junction bases numbered 9, after V lost 5 bases and J lost 3 bases.

The rearrangement joins TRBV29-1 to TRBJ2-7; 7 bases agree with TRBD1. Germline V lookup: CDR1 SQVTM, CDR2 ANQGSEA. Trimming at V came to 6 bases and at J to 6 bases, leaving 8 bases not matched to a gene. The CDR3 is 12 amino acids. The CDR3 DNA reads TGCAGCGTGAGGGACAGCCTCTCCGAGCAGTACTTC. It codes for CSVRDSLSEQYF.

Remarks on this clone: This sample includes further DNA sequences coding for the same CDR3. This chain links TRBV12-5 with TRBJ2-7, with D possibly matching TRBD2 (5 bases). Trimming removed 0 bases from V and 0 bases from J, with 9 bases in between. The CDR3 is 15 residues long. CDR1 is LGHNT and CDR2 is FRNRAP in the germline V gene. CDR3: CASGLVLGSSYEQYF. The CDR3 DNA sequence: TGTGCTAGTGGTTTGGTATTAGGGAGCTCCTACGAGCAGTACTTC.

This clone was counted at least ten times. This rearrangement joins TRBV2 to TRBJ1-1; D uncertain. V was clipped by 6 bases and J by 0 bases, with 11 bases between them. The CDR3 runs 14 residues. The germline V gene encodes CDR1 SNHLY and CDR2 FYNNEI. The CDR3 here is CASRGDFMNTEAFF. The CDR3 DNA reads TGTGCCAGCAGGGGCGATTTCATGAACACTGAAGCTTTCTTT.